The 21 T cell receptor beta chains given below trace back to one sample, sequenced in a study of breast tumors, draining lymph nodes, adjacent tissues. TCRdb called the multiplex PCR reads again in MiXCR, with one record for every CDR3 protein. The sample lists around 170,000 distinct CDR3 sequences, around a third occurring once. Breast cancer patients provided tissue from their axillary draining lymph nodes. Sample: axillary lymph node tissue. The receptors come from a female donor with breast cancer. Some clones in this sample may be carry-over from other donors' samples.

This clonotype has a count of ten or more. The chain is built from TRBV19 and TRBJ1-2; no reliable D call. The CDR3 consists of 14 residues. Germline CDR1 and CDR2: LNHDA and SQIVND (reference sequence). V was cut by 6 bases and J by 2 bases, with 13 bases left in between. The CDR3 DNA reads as TGTGCCAGTAGGGAAGCCGTTCTCAACTATGGCTACACCTTC. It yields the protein CASREAVLNYGYTF.

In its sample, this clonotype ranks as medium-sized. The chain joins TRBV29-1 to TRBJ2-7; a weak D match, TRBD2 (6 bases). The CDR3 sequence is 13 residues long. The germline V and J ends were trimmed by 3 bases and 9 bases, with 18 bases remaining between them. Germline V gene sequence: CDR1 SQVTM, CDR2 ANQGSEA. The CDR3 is CSVDLTSGVGQYF. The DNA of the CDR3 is TGCAGCGTTGATTTAACCTCGGGGGTCGGGCAGTACTTC.

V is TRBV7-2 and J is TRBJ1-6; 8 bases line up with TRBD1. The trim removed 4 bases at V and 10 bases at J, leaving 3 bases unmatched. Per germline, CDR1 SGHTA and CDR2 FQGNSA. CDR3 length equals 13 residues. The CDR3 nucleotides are TGTGCCAGCAGCTACAGGGGGACATCACCCCTCCACTTT. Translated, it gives CASSYRGTSPLHF.

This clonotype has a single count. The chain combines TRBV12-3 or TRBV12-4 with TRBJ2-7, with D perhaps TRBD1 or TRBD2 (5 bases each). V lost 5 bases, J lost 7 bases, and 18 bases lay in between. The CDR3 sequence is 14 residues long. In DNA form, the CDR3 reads TGTGCCAGCAGTAGGGACGGGAACACCGGGGAGCAGTACTTC. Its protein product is CASSRDGNTGEQYF.

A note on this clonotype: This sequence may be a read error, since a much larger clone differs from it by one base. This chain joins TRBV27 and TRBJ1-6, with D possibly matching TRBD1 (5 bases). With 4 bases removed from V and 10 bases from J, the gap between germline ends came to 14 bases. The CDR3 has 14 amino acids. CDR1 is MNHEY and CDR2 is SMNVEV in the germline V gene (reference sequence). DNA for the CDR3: TGTGCCAGCAGTTGCAGGGAAACGGGATCACCCCTCCACTTT. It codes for CASSCRETGSPLHF.

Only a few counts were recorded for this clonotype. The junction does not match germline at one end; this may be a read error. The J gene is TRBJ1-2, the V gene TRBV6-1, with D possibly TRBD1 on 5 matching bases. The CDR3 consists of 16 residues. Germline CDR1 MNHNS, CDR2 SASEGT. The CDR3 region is CASSQAWGLHNYGYTF. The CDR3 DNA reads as TGTGCCAGCAGTCAAGCTTGGGGACTACATAACTATGGCTACACCTTC.

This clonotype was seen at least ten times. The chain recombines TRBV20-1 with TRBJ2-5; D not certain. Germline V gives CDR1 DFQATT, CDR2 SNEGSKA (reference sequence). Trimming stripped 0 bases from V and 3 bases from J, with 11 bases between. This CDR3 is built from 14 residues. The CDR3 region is CSARDPFSKETQYF. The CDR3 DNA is TGCAGTGCTAGAGACCCCTTCAGTAAAGAGACCCAGTACTTC.

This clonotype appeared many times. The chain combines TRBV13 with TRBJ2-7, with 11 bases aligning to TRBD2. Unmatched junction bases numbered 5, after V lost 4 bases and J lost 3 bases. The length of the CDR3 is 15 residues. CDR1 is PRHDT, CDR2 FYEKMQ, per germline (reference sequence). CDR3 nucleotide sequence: TGTGCCAGCAGCTCCGGAACTAGCGGGAGCTACGAGCAGTACTTC. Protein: CASSSGTSGSYEQYF.

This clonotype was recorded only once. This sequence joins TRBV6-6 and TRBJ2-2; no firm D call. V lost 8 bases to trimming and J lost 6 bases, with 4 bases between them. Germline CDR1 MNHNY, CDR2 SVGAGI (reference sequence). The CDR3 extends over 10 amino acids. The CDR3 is CASLSGELFF. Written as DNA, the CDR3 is TGTGCCAGCTTGTCCGGGGAGCTGTTTTTT.

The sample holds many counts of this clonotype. Written as DNA, the CDR3 is TGTGCCACCAGTGACCCTAGACAGGGGGTGGACGGCTACACCTTC. Its translation: CATSDPRQGVDGYTF. V is TRBV24-1 and J is TRBJ1-2; 9 bases fit TRBD1. The germline gives CDR1 KGHDR, CDR2 SFDVKD. The CDR3 extends over 15 amino acids. The V segment lost 4 bases and the J segment 8 bases; nucleotides outside the gene matches: 10.

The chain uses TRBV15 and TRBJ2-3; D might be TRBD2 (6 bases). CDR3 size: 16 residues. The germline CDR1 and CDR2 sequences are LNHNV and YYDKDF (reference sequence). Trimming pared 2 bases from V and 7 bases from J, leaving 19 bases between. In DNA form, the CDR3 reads TGTGCCACCAGCAGATGGCTAGCGACCGACACGAATACGCAGTATTTT. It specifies CATSRWLATDTNTQYF.

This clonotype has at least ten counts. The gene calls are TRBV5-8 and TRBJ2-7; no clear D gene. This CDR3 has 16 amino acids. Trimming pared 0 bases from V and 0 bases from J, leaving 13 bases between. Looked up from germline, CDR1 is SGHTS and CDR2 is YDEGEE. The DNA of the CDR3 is TGTGCCAGCAGCTTGGACCGTTGGGCCCTCTCCTACGAGCAGTACTTC. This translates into CASSLDRWALSYEQYF.

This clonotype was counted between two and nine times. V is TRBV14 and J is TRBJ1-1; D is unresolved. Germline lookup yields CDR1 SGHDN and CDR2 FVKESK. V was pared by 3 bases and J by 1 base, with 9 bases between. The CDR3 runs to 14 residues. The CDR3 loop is CASSHGWGNTEAFF. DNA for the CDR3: TGTGCCAGCAGCCATGGTTGGGGGAACACTGAAGCTTTCTTT.

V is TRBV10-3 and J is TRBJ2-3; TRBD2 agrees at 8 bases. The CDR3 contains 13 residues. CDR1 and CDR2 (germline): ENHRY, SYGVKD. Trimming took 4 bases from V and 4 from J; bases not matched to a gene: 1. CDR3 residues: CAISAGGPDTQYF. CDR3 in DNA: TGTGCCATCAGTGCGGGGGGGCCAGATACGCAGTATTTT.

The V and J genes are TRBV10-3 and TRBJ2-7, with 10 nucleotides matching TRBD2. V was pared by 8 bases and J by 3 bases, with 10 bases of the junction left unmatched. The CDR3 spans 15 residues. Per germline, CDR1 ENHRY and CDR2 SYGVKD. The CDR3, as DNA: TGTGCCATCGGAGCTAGCGGGGGACTCCGCTACGAGCAGTACTTC. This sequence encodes CAIGASGGLRYEQYF.

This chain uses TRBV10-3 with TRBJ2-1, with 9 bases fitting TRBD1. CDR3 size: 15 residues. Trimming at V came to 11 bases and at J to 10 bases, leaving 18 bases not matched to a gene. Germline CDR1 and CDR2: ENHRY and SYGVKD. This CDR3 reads CAGSDVGTGMDEQFF. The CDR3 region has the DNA TGTGCCGGCAGTGACGTCGGGACAGGGATGGACGAGCAGTTCTTC.

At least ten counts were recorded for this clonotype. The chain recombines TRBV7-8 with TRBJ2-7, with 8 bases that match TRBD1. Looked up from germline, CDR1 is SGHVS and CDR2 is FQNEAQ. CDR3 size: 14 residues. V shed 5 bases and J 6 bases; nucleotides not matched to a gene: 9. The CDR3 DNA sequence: TGTGCCAGCAGCCCAGCCCAGGGGGCCGGCGAGCAGTACTTC. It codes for CASSPAQGAGEQYF.

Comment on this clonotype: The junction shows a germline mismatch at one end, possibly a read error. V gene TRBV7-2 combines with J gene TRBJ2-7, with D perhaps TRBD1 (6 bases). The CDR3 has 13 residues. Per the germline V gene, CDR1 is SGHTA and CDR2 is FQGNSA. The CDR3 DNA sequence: TGTGCCAGCAGGGACAGCAGGGCCTACGAGAAGTACTTC. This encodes CASRDSRAYEKYF.

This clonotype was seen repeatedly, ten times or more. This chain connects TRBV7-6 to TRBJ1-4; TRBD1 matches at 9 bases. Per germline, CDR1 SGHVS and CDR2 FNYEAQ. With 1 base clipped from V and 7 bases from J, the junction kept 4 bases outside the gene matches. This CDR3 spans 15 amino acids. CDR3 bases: TGTGCCAGCAGCTTAGGGGGGACAGGGACTGAAAAACTGTTTTTT. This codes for CASSLGGTGTEKLFF.

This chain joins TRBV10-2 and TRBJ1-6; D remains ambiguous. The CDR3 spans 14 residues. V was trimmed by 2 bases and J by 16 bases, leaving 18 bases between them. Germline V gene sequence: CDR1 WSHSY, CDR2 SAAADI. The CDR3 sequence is CASSEGLAGFPLHF. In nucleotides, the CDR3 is TGCGCCAGCAGTGAGGGACTAGCGGGGTTCCCGCTCCACTTT.

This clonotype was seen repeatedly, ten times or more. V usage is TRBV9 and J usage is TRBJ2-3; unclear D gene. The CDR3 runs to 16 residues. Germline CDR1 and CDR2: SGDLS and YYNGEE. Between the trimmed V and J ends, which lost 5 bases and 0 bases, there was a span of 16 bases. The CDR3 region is CASSTPKLESTDTQYF. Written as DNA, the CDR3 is TGTGCCAGCAGTACACCCAAGCTAGAGAGCACAGATACGCAGTATTTT.